Each of the 13 T cell receptor beta chains below was sequenced from the same sample in a study of T cell repertoires in cytomegalovirus infection. One entry per CDR3 protein, called by TCRdb with MiXCR from the reads. The profile shows about 230,000 distinct CDR3 sequences, 20% to 25% of them singletons. Sequencing was done on a sample of CD8+ T cells from PBMCs. Receptors were obtained from a human donor in good health (CMV status not recorded). Some clones in this sample may be carry-over from other donors' samples.

This clonotype was seen only a few times. J is TRBJ2-3 and V is TRBV7-9, with TRBD2 identical over 7 bases. CDR3 length: 16 residues. Germline assignment: CDR1 SEHNR and CDR2 FQNEAQ (reference sequence). V gave up 0 bases and J gave up 5 bases; unmatched junction bases: 8. The CDR3 spells CASSLAGGDVVDTQYF. In DNA, the CDR3 is TGTGCCAGCAGCTTAGCGGGGGGGGACGTCGTAGATACGCAGTATTTT.

This clonotype was counted at least ten times. The rearrangement links TRBV28 to TRBJ2-7, with D perhaps TRBD1 or TRBD2 (5 bases each). The V end was cut by 8 bases, the J end by 2 bases, with 13 bases between. This CDR3 is 13 amino acids long. Germline assignment: CDR1 MDHEN and CDR2 SYDVKM. The CDR3 nucleotides are TGTGCCAGCTCTGAGGGGACCCCCTACGAGCAGTACTTC. It is translated as CASSEGTPYEQYF.

This clonotype was counted many times. The chain's CDR3 is CASGTDSPGRFYGYTF. The CDR3 nucleotides are TGTGCCAGCGGCACTGACTCTCCCGGGCGATTCTATGGCTACACCTTC. The J gene is TRBJ1-2, the V gene TRBV28; D is ambiguous. The germline V gene encodes CDR1 MDHEN and CDR2 SYDVKM. The V end was cut by 8 bases, the J end by 4 bases, with 23 bases between. CDR3 length: 16 amino acids.

The V call is TRBV20-1, the J call TRBJ2-1; D possibly corresponds to TRBD2 (7 bases). The V end lost 5 bases, the J end lost 8 bases, and 13 bases lay between the germline ends. Germline values: CDR1 DFQATT, CDR2 SNEGSKA (reference sequence). The CDR3 length is 12 residues. The CDR3 bases are TGCAGTGCTCCTAAGGGGGGGTATGAGCAGTTCTTC. Amino acids: CSAPKGGYEQFF.

The J gene is TRBJ2-7, the V gene TRBV30; D remains ambiguous. This CDR3 is 13 amino acids long. Trimming removed 1 base at V and 3 bases at J, with 10 bases between. Germline assignment: CDR1 GTSNPN and CDR2 SVGIG (reference sequence). For the CDR3, the DNA is TGTGCCTGGAGTGGGCCAGCCGACTACGAGCAGTACTTC. It specifies CAWSGPADYEQYF.

This clonotype appeared many times. The CDR3 reads CASSLIQNTDTQYF. In DNA form, the CDR3 reads TGTGCCAGCAGTTTAATCCAGAACACAGATACGCAGTATTTT. The chain combines TRBV27 with TRBJ2-3, with D unclear. The germline CDR1 and CDR2 sequences are MNHEY and SMNVEV (reference sequence). The CDR3 sequence is 14 residues long. V was shortened by 2 bases and J by 2 bases, with 8 bases between the two germline ends.

The chain is built from TRBV7-6 and TRBJ2-5; D call uncertain. This CDR3 comprises 14 residues. CDR1 is SGHVS, CDR2 FNYEAQ, per germline. The germline V and J ends were trimmed by 3 bases and 4 bases, with 12 bases remaining between them. The DNA of the CDR3 is TGTGCCAGCAGCTTGCCACCCCTCCCAGAGACCCAGTACTTC. It specifies CASSLPPLPETQYF.

This clonotype showed up many times. The rearrangement uses TRBV12-3 or TRBV12-4 and TRBJ2-5; 8 nucleotides align to TRBD2. V trimming: 4 bases; J trimming: 5 bases; junction bases outside the gene matches: 12. The CDR3 sequence is 16 residues long. The CDR3 spells CASSSAFGGAGETQYF. As DNA, the CDR3 is TGTGCCAGCAGTTCCGCCTTCGGGGGGGCGGGGGAGACCCAGTACTTC.

The V call is TRBV7-9, the J call TRBJ2-1; the match to TRBD1 covers 10 bases. V shed 4 bases, J shed 5 bases, and the junction held 5 bases outside the gene matches. The germline gives CDR1 SEHNR, CDR2 FQNEAQ (reference sequence). The length of the CDR3 is 15 residues. The chain's CDR3 is CASSSRDRGNNEQFF. The CDR3, as DNA: TGTGCCAGCAGCTCCCGGGACAGGGGAAACAATGAGCAGTTCTTC.

The V gene is TRBV10-2, the J gene TRBJ2-5; weak D call: TRBD2 (5 bases). Germline V gene sequence: CDR1 WSHSY, CDR2 SAAADI. There are 15 residues in the CDR3. Trimming shortened V by 3 bases and J by 3 bases, and 14 bases separated the two germline ends. This CDR3 is CASSDLTEGKETQYF. CDR3 nucleotide sequence: TGCGCCAGCAGTGATCTTACAGAGGGAAAAGAGACCCAGTACTTC.

This clonotype was seen a handful of times. J is TRBJ2-7 and V is TRBV20-1; TRBD2 matches at 7 bases. Germline assignment: CDR1 DFQATT and CDR2 SNEGSKA (reference sequence). With 7 bases clipped from V and 1 base from J, the junction kept 7 bases outside the gene matches. The CDR3 is 13 residues long. CDR3 loop: CSVGDYLSYEQYF. Written as DNA, the CDR3 is TGCAGTGTAGGGGACTATCTTTCCTACGAGCAGTACTTC.

The chain links TRBV27 to TRBJ2-7; D perhaps matches TRBD1 (6 bases). Germline V gene data show CDR1 as MNHEY and CDR2 as SMNVEV (reference sequence). The CDR3 extends over 16 amino acids. Trimming removed 5 bases from V and 7 bases from J, with 24 bases in between. For the CDR3, the DNA is TGTGCCAGCAGTCTTCGAGGGGGTTACGGTTTGGGAGAGCAGTACTTC. Its protein product is CASSLRGGYGLGEQYF.

This clonotype was seen only a few times. The V call is TRBV28, the J call TRBJ2-7; D gene unclear. The V end lost 6 bases, the J end lost 2 bases, and 11 bases lay between the germline ends. The germline CDR1 and CDR2 sequences are MDHEN and SYDVKM. There are 13 residues in the CDR3. The CDR3 sequence is CASSPTQTYEQYF. The CDR3, as DNA: TGTGCCAGCAGCCCCACTCAGACCTACGAGCAGTACTTC.